A single sample gave rise to the 32 T cell receptor beta chains below, sequenced in a study of T cell clonotyping in hematopoietic cell transplantation. Time point defined: recipient sample about 28 days before transplant, after cytoreduction. Some clones are missing from TCRdb's copy, which holds only in-frame ones; the method was immunoSEQ multiplex PCR. In the table there are 35,000 to 45,000 clones, roughly 95% of which are singletons. Sequencing was performed on peripheral blood mononuclear cells, taken before stem cell transplant. The receptors were sampled from a man aged 35-49 years with chronic myeloid leukemia. Some clones in this sample may be carry-over from other donors' samples.

The chain links TRBV4-2 to TRBJ1-1; tentatively, D is TRBD1 (5 bases). V lost 0 bases, J lost 7 bases, and 9 bases lay in between. Germline CDR1 LGHNA, CDR2 YNFKEQ. This CDR3 comprises 13 residues. The CDR3, as DNA: TGTGCCAGCAGCCAAGATCAAAGGGGTGAAGCTTTCTTT. It encodes CASSQDQRGEAFF.

The CDR3 region is CASSYREGNTEAFF. CDR3 sequence (DNA): TGCGCCAGCAGCTACAGGGAGGGGAACACTGAAGCTTTCTTT. The chain recombines TRBV5-1 with TRBJ1-1, with a weak D call TRBD1 (6 bases). Germline V gene sequence: CDR1 SGHRS, CDR2 YFSETQ. The CDR3 has 14 amino acids. The V end lost 3 bases, the J end lost 1 base, and 10 bases lay between the germline ends.

This sequence joins TRBV7-8 and TRBJ2-7, with D perhaps matching TRBD1 or TRBD2 (5 bases each). Trimming left V 3 bases short and J 5 bases short, with 11 bases between. The length of the CDR3 is 13 residues. From germline, CDR1 is SGHVS and CDR2 FQNEAQ. This CDR3 is CASSFGTGNEQYF. CDR3 coding DNA: TGTGCCAGCAGCTTCGGGACGGGGAACGAGCAGTACTTC.

The rearrangement links TRBV7-2 to TRBJ1-1; D possibly corresponds to TRBD1 (6 bases). The CDR3 loop spans 16 amino acids. V gave up 3 bases and J gave up 0 bases, with 14 bases separating them. CDR1 is SGHTA, CDR2 FQGNSA, per germline. The CDR3 bases are TGTGCCAGCAGCTTTTATCCCGGACAGCTGAACACTGAAGCTTTCTTT. Translating gives CASSFYPGQLNTEAFF.

V is TRBV19 and J is TRBJ1-2, with 8 bases aligning to TRBD1. J lost 2 bases, V lost 5 bases, and 13 bases had no gene match. This CDR3 has 17 amino acids. Germline CDR1 LNHDA, CDR2 SQIVND (reference sequence). The CDR3 bases are TGTGCCAGTAGTGCCACAGAATTTGGACAGGGAAACTATGGCTACACCTTC. Its protein is CASSATEFGQGNYGYTF.

This chain uses TRBV10-1 with TRBJ1-1, with TRBD1 matching 7 bases. The J segment lost 4 bases and the V segment lost 3 bases, leaving 5 bases of the junction unmatched. Per the germline V gene, CDR1 is WNHNN and CDR2 is SYGVQD (reference sequence). The CDR3 consists of 14 residues. DNA for the CDR3: TGCGCCAGCAGTGAATTTTCAGGGGGCACTGAAGCTTTCTTT. Its translation is CASSEFSGGTEAFF.

The chain combines TRBV28 with TRBJ2-7; perhaps TRBD2 as D (7 bases). V shed 2 bases and J shed 5 bases, with 13 bases lying between them. The CDR3 contains 14 residues. Germline V CDR1 and CDR2: MDHEN, SYDVKM. The CDR3 DNA follows: TGTGCCAGCAGTTTAAACCGGGGGGCGGACGAGCAGTACTTC. It codes for CASSLNRGADEQYF.

V and J are TRBV11-2 and TRBJ2-5, with D possibly being TRBD2 (6 bases). The CDR3 extends over 15 amino acids. Trimming pared 1 base from V and 1 base from J, leaving 10 bases between. The germline CDR1 and CDR2 sequences are SGHAT and FQNNGV. DNA for the CDR3: TGTGCCAGCAGCTTAGGGGGGGACGGCCAAGAGACCCAGTACTTC. Protein: CASSLGGDGQETQYF.

This clone was seen a single time. V is TRBV28 and J is TRBJ1-2, with a weak D call TRBD1 (6 bases). Per germline, CDR1 MDHEN and CDR2 SYDVKM. This CDR3 contains 17 residues. V was cut by 1 base and J by 2 bases, with 17 bases left in between. This chain's CDR3 is CASSLSPDRNTNYGYTF. The CDR3 DNA reads TGTGCCAGCAGTTTATCTCCGGACAGAAACACCAACTATGGCTACACCTTC.

The V and J genes are TRBV11-2 and TRBJ2-7, with D perhaps given as TRBD1 or TRBD2 (5 bases each). Germline V gene lookup returns CDR1 SGHAT and CDR2 FQNNGV. Between the trimmed V and J ends, which lost 0 bases and 3 bases, there was a span of 9 bases. The CDR3 sequence is 14 residues long. The CDR3 DNA reads as TGTGCCAGCAGCTTAGAGGCAGGGAGCTACGAGCAGTACTTC. This sequence encodes CASSLEAGSYEQYF.

The CDR3 DNA follows: TGTGCCAGCAGGGCGGGAGGGCTTGCCTACGAGCAGTACTTC. Translation: CASRAGGLAYEQYF. The chain links TRBV28 to TRBJ2-7; 9 bases line up with TRBD2. This CDR3 has 14 amino acids. V lost 6 bases and J lost 2; bases outside the gene matches: 5. Looked up from germline, CDR1 is MDHEN and CDR2 is SYDVKM.

The rearrangement uses TRBV28 and TRBJ2-3; 7 positions agree with TRBD1. The CDR3 sequence is 15 residues long. Trimming cost V 5 bases and J 2 bases; bases outside gene matches: 7. Germline V gene data show CDR1 as MDHEN and CDR2 as SYDVKM. The CDR3 sequence is CASSLGQTFTDTQYF. The DNA for the CDR3 is TGTGCCAGCAGTCTGGGACAGACCTTCACAGATACGCAGTATTTT.

V is TRBV7-9 and J is TRBJ1-2, with 7 nucleotides matching TRBD1. The length of the CDR3 is 15 residues. The germline CDR1 and CDR2 sequences are SEHNR and FQNEAQ (reference sequence). After removal of 4 bases from V and 1 base from J, the junction contained 6 bases not matched to a gene. CDR3 nucleotide sequence: TGTGCCAGCAGCTCTGGGACAGACTATAACTATGGCTACACCTTC. Protein sequence: CASSSGTDYNYGYTF. Based on the CDR3 plus reference TRBV7-9 and TRBJ1-2, the full variable domain is DTGVSQNPRHKITKRGQNVTFRCDPISEHNRLYWYRQTLGQGPEFLTYFQNEAQLEKSRLLSDRFSAERPKGSFSTLEIQRTEQGDSAMYLCASSSGTDYNYGYTFGSGTRLTVV.

The chain links TRBV11-3 to TRBJ1-5; D unresolved. The CDR3 loop spans 13 amino acids. In germline, CDR1 is SGHNT, CDR2 YENEEA. The V end lost 5 bases, the J end lost 5 bases, and 10 bases lay between the germline ends. DNA of the CDR3: TGTGCCAGCAGCCAAGGCCTCGATCAGCCCCAGCATTTT. Translating it yields CASSQGLDQPQHF.

This clone appeared once. The V gene is TRBV5-6, the J gene TRBJ2-1; the D is unclear. Germline lookup yields CDR1 SGHDT and CDR2 YYEEEE. This CDR3 has 14 amino acids. The germline V and J ends were trimmed by 4 bases and 1 base, with 9 bases remaining between them. In DNA form, the CDR3 reads TGTGCCAGCAGCCGCCGAAGTTCCTACAATGAGCAGTTCTTC. Amino acids: CASSRRSSYNEQFF.

Details on this clone: Distinct nucleotide sequences in the sample also encode this CDR3. The chain employs TRBV4-3 and TRBJ2-3; D is perhaps TRBD2 (7 bases). From germline, CDR1 is LGHNA and CDR2 YSLEER. CDR3 length: 15 amino acids. With 4 bases removed from V and 3 bases from J, the gap between germline ends came to 14 bases. CDR3 sequence (DNA): TGCGCCAGCAGCCTGGCGGGGGCCCGGACAGATACGCAGTATTTT. Amino acids: CASSLAGARTDTQYF.

V gene TRBV5-6 combines with J gene TRBJ1-5; TRBD1 aligns across 9 bases. The CDR3 is 15 amino acids. Germline CDR1 is SGHDT and CDR2 is YYEEEE. V was pared by 0 bases and J by 6 bases, with 4 bases of the junction left unmatched. Here the CDR3 reads CASSLAGTGTQPQHF. The CDR3 DNA reads as TGTGCCAGCAGCTTGGCCGGGACAGGGACTCAGCCCCAGCATTTT.

CDR3 loop: CASSGNGVLSGNTIYF. Written as DNA, the CDR3 is TGTGCCAGCAGTGGGAATGGGGTCTTGAGCGGAAACACCATATATTTT. The genes are TRBV6-1 and TRBJ1-3; D remains unclear. Germline lookup yields CDR1 MNHNS and CDR2 SASEGT. The CDR3 consists of 16 residues. With 4 bases removed from V and 4 bases from J, the gap between germline ends came to 17 bases.

The chain links TRBV10-3 to TRBJ2-1; 7 positions agree with TRBD2. This CDR3 is built from 14 residues. The junction had 2 bases not matched to a gene; V was cut back by 4 bases and J by 2 bases. In germline, CDR1 is ENHRY, CDR2 SYGVKD. CDR3 amino acids: CAISGLATYNEQFF. As DNA, the CDR3 is TGTGCCATCAGTGGACTAGCAACCTACAATGAGCAGTTCTTC.

This chain joins TRBV9 and TRBJ1-4; 9 bases fit TRBD1. Per germline, CDR1 SGDLS and CDR2 YYNGEE. The trim removed 4 bases at V and 9 bases at J, leaving 10 bases unmatched. The CDR3 has 15 residues. CDR3 sequence: CASSPWGTGSKKLFF. The CDR3 nucleotides are TGTGCCAGCAGCCCATGGGGGACAGGGAGCAAAAAACTGTTTTTT.

The gene calls are TRBV20-1 and TRBJ2-7; either TRBD1 or TRBD2 may fit D (5 bases each). Between the trimmed V and J ends, which lost 7 bases and 3 bases, there was a span of 10 bases. From germline, CDR1 is DFQATT and CDR2 SNEGSKA (reference sequence). This CDR3 spans 11 amino acids. The CDR3, as DNA: TGCAGTGGGGACCTCCACTACGAGCAGTACTTC. Amino acids: CSGDLHYEQYF.

The chain links TRBV10-1 to TRBJ1-4; D is perhaps TRBD1 (6 bases). Trimming left V 6 bases short and J 3 bases short, with 14 bases between. CDR1 is WNHNN, CDR2 SYGVQD, per germline (reference sequence). The CDR3 is made up of 15 amino acids. Here the CDR3 reads CASRRTGRANEKLFF. The CDR3 region has the DNA TGCGCCAGCAGACGAACAGGGAGGGCTAATGAAAAACTGTTTTTT.

The chain joins TRBV19 to TRBJ1-2; a possible D gene is TRBD1 (5 bases). CDR1 and CDR2 from the germline V gene are LNHDA and SQIVND (reference sequence). The CDR3 contains 15 residues. Deletions cut 5 bases from V and 0 bases from J, with 13 bases between. This chain's CDR3 is CASSPGTLANYGYTF. CDR3 DNA: TGTGCCAGTAGTCCGGGGACCTTAGCTAACTATGGCTACACCTTC. Based on the CDR3 plus reference TRBV19 and TRBJ1-2, the full variable domain is DGGITQSPKYLFRKEGQNVTLSCEQNLNHDAMYWYRQDPGQGLRLIYYSQIVNDFQKGDIAEGYSVSREKKESFPLTVTSAQKNPTAFYLCASSPGTLANYGYTFGSGTRLTVV.

This chain links TRBV4-1 with TRBJ1-2; D is perhaps TRBD1 (5 bases). Germline assignment: CDR1 MGHRA and CDR2 YSYEKL. With 1 base removed from V and 7 bases from J, the gap between germline ends came to 13 bases. The CDR3 runs 14 residues. The CDR3 coding sequence is TGCGCCAGCAGCCAAGGGTGGCAGGGCAGTGGCTACACCTTC. The encoded protein is CASSQGWQGSGYTF.

This clone came up a few times. The chain combines TRBV9 with TRBJ1-4; no definite D call. The germline CDR1 and CDR2 sequences are SGDLS and YYNGEE. Trimming took 3 bases from V and 8 from J, leaving 14 bases between them. The CDR3 is 14 amino acids. CDR3 protein: CASSDPNKAEKLFF. CDR3 bases: TGTGCCAGCAGCGACCCCAACAAAGCCGAAAAACTGTTTTTT.

The chain carries TRBV4-2 and TRBJ2-1, with 11 bases that match TRBD2. This CDR3 has 15 residues. After removal of 6 bases from V and 4 bases from J, the junction contained 5 bases not matched to a gene. Germline V gene lookup returns CDR1 LGHNA and CDR2 YNFKEQ. The CDR3 protein is CASSPTSGGYNEQFF. CDR3 sequence (DNA): TGTGCCAGCAGTCCCACTAGCGGGGGATACAATGAGCAGTTCTTC.

The CDR3 spells CASSQGGGQIEKLFF. For the CDR3, the DNA is TGCGCCAGCAGCCAAGGCGGAGGGCAGATCGAAAAACTGTTTTTT. This rearrangement joins TRBV4-3 to TRBJ1-4; unclear D gene. Looked up from germline, CDR1 is LGHNA and CDR2 is YSLEER. The CDR3 covers 15 residues. Between the trimmed V and J ends, which lost 1 base and 8 bases, there was a span of 14 bases.

The gene calls are TRBV7-2 and TRBJ1-4, with 8 nucleotides matching TRBD1. The CDR3 sequence is 16 residues long. Germline trimming cut 3 bases from V and 7 bases from J; bases unmatched to any gene: 10. Germline assignment: CDR1 SGHTA and CDR2 FQGNSA. CDR3 DNA: TGTGCCAGCAGCTTGCATCGGACAGGGAGGGGTGAAAAACTGTTTTTT. Protein product: CASSLHRTGRGEKLFF.

The rearrangement uses TRBV4-2 and TRBJ2-5; D possibly corresponds to TRBD1 (6 bases). The germline V and J ends were trimmed by 4 bases and 4 bases, with 13 bases remaining between them. This CDR3 is 14 amino acids long. Germline values: CDR1 LGHNA, CDR2 YNFKEQ. DNA for the CDR3: TGTGCCAGCAGCCCTAAGGGGACATTAGAGACCCAGTACTTC. Its protein product is CASSPKGTLETQYF.

This clone was counted once. V gene TRBV28 combines with J gene TRBJ2-7; D may be TRBD1 (5 bases). CDR1 and CDR2 (germline): MDHEN, SYDVKM. The CDR3 consists of 14 residues. V lost 8 bases, J lost 2 bases, and 16 bases lay in between. CDR3 loop: CASGQPGRTYEQYF. The CDR3 nucleotides are TGTGCCAGCGGCCAGCCAGGGCGGACCTACGAGCAGTACTTC.

In the case of this clone: At one end, the junction sequence differs from germline, possibly due to a read error. The genes are TRBV20-1 and TRBJ2-5; unclear D gene. The CDR3 contains 11 residues. Germline V gene data show CDR1 as DFQATT and CDR2 as SNEGSKA (reference sequence). CDR3 in DNA: TGCAGTGCTAGAGACGTTACCCAACGGAACTTC. Its translation is CSARDVTQRNF.

The chain carries TRBV5-6 and TRBJ1-5; D gene uncertain. Trimming took off 4 bases at V and 5 bases at J, with 16 bases between the two ends. This CDR3 contains 15 residues. Germline CDR1 and CDR2: SGHDT and YYEEEE. This CDR3 is CASSPKGRYDQPQHF. DNA of the CDR3: TGTGCCAGCAGCCCGAAGGGCAGGTACGATCAGCCCCAGCATTTT.